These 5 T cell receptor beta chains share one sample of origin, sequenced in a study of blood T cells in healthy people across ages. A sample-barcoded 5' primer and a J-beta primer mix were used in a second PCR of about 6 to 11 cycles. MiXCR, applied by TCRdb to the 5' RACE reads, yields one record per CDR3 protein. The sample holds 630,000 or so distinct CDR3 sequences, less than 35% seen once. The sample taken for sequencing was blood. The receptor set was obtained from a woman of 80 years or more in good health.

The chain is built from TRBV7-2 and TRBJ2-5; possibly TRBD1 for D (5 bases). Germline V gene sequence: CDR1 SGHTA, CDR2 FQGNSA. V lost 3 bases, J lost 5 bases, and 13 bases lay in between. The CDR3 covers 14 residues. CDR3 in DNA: TGTGCCAGCAGCTTTAGGGGATTAGGGGAGACCCAGTACTTC. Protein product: CASSFRGLGETQYF.

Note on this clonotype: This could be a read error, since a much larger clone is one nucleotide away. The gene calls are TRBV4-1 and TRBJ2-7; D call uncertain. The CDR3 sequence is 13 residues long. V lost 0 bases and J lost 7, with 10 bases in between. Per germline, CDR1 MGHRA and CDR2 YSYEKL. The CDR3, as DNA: TGCGCCAGCAGCCAAGATCAGTACAATGAGCAGTACTTC. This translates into CASSQDQYNEQYF.

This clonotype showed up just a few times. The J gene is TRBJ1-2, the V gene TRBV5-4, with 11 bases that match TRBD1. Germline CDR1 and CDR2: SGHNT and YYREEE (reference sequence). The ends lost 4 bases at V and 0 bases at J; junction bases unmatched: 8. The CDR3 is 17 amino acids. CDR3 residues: CASSHGQGASANYGYTF. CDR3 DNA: TGTGCCAGCAGCCACGGACAGGGGGCTTCGGCTAACTATGGCTACACCTTC.

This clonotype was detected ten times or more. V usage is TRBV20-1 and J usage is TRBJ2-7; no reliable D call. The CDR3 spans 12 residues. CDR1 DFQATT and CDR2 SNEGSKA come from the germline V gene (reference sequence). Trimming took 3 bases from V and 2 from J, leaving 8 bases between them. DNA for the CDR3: TGCAGTGCTAGTAGGCTCACCTACGAGCAGTACTTC. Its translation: CSASRLTYEQYF.

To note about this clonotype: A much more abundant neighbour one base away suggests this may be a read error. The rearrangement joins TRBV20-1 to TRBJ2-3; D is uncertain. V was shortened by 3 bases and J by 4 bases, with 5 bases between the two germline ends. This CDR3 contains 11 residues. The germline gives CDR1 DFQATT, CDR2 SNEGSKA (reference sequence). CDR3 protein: CSASWPDTQYF. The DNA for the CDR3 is TGCAGTGCTAGTTGGCCAGATACGCAGTATTTT.